Listed below are T cell receptor beta chains from one sample, sequenced in a study of T cells expressing NK-cell markers. From the 5' RACE reads, TCRdb lists one entry per CDR3 protein and no DNA. In total, the table holds more than 250,000 distinct CDR3 sequences. The sequenced sample was blood T cells: a sorted CD56 or NKG2C T cell subset, CD4+ or CD8+ T cells, or bulk PBMC T cells (not recorded which). Source of these receptors: a man in his late teens or twenties in good health. Both conserved end residues are part of each CDR3.

j_gene	v_gene	CDR3aa
TRBJ2-1	TRBV5-1	CASSLVGEINNEQFF
TRBJ2-3	TRBV5-1	CASSLDRQGIDTQYF
TRBJ1-5	TRBV4-2	CASSQDDGEPQHF
TRBJ2-5	TRBV6-1	CATTTGRMQETQYF
TRBJ2-1	TRBV24-1	CATSELVAGVDEQFF
TRBJ1-5	TRBV27	CASRPGTGGPRYSNQPQHF
TRBJ1-5	TRBV5-1	CASSLLPQGRDQPQHF
TRBJ1-2	TRBV12-3/TRBV12-4	CASSLTGPANYGYTF
TRBJ2-1	TRBV7-9	CASSSSVRGNEQFF
TRBJ1-1	TRBV10-1	CASSISLGLNTEAFF
TRBJ1-5	TRBV7-2	CASSPRGRAGNQPQHF
TRBJ2-7	TRBV5-1	CASSTEAEQYF
TRBJ2-2	TRBV6-5	CASSYSRGPGNTGELFF
TRBJ1-4	TRBV24-1	CATAGTQATNEKLFF
TRBJ1-1	TRBV6-5	CASSYAGRENTEAFF
TRBJ1-5	TRBV12-3/TRBV12-4	CASSPSRENQPQHF
TRBJ2-1	TRBV12-3/TRBV12-4	CASSFRGPSGYNEQFF
TRBJ2-1	TRBV7-9	CASSLGLAGSYNEQFF
TRBJ2-5	TRBV20-1	CSASNRDRVEETQYF
TRBJ2-2	TRBV29-1	CSVEKRPERGNSGTGELFF
TRBJ2-1	TRBV25-1	CASSEWGRNEQFF
TRBJ2-1	TRBV9	CASSVTSGTYDEQFF
TRBJ2-1	TRBV12-3/TRBV12-4	CASSYSGRSQEQFF
TRBJ1-5	TRBV12-3/TRBV12-4	CASSLGGQGNQPQHF
TRBJ1-2	TRBV5-4	CASSSTGQSYGYTF
TRBJ2-7	TRBV25-1	CASRGLNGYEQYF
TRBJ2-5	TRBV7-2	CASSAGQGSGETQYF
TRBJ2-1	TRBV4-2	CASSQVLSGSHNEQFF
TRBJ2-7	TRBV7-9	CASSLGGGSPYEQYF
TRBJ2-3	TRBV7-2	CASSFLTSGGRTDTQYF
TRBJ2-4	TRBV7-2	CASSPRGRNIQYF
TRBJ2-7	TRBV5-6	CASSLRAGGSYEQYF
TRBJ2-1	TRBV7-2	CASSPEVGRQFF
TRBJ2-7	TRBV7-2	CASSLDYYEQYF
TRBJ1-3	TRBV6-5	CASSYLAGGNTIYF
TRBJ2-5	TRBV4-1	CASSQELPIGTQYF
TRBJ2-3	TRBV10-1	CASSHGLAVDTDTQYF
TRBJ1-2	TRBV10-2	CASSAGSSNYGYTF
TRBJ2-1	TRBV6-1	CASSEVLKKLAGGSYNEQFF
TRBJ2-3	TRBV7-2	CASSLFTGGDTQYF